Reported below is one T cell receptor beta chain. Its antigen is currently unknown. The data are from a study of memory CD4+ T cells and cytomegalovirus serostatus. General study points: Each of around 69 CMV-associated TCRbeta sequences occurred in one to five individuals.

Source study methods: Out-of-frame sequences were removed, leaving a few million distinct TCRbeta sequences. TCRdb's copy holds only in-frame clones and misses some; the assay was immunoSEQ multiplex PCR. The DNA gave D and trimming, while V, J and clone size come from that table. Of 25,000 to 30,000 clones in the sample, about four fifths were seen once. Single viable CD3+CD4+CD8-CD45RO+ cells were sorted as the memory CD4+ T cells. Positive selection with CD4 microbeads enriched total CD4+ T cells. Germline assignment: CDR1 GTSNPN and CDR2 SVGIG (reference sequence). CDR3 length equals 15 residues. V was pared by 0 bases and J by 1 base, with 3 bases of the junction left unmatched.

The V call is TRBV30, the J call TRBJ1-2; 9 bases match TRBD1. The TCR comes from an adult in good health and CMV-seronegative. Sequencing was performed on memory CD4+ T cells from blood. The CDR3 spells CAWSVWGQGNYGYTF. The CDR3 DNA sequence: TGTGCCTGGAGTGTATGGGGACAGGGTAACTATGGCTACACCTTC.